The 26 T cell receptor beta chains below were found in one sample sequenced in a study of shared clonotypes between healthy human individuals. The protocol was immunoSEQ multiplex PCR, while the TCRdb copy is restricted to in-frame clones and leaves out a portion. Among 1.4 million or so clones listed, 98% were seen once. Material: naive CD4+ T cells sorted from blood. This sample's subset: CD45RA+ positively selected. Every receptor here comes from a man aged 25 to 40 in good health.

J is TRBJ2-3 and V is TRBV11-2, with TRBD1 matching 10 bases. V lost 1 base to trimming and J lost 3 bases; unmatched junction nucleotides: 4. From germline, CDR1 is SGHAT and CDR2 FQNNGV. The CDR3 consists of 16 residues. The CDR3 protein is CASSLGGTGATDTQYF. The CDR3 DNA reads TGTGCCAGCAGCTTAGGAGGGACAGGGGCGACAGATACGCAGTATTTT.

The CDR3 region is CASSSDRVMNTGELFF. CDR3 nucleotides: TGTGCCAGCAGCTCCGACAGGGTTATGAACACCGGGGAGCTGTTTTTT. The chain joins TRBV28 to TRBJ2-2, with TRBD1 matching 7 bases. Germline trimming cut 6 bases from V and 1 base from J; bases unmatched to any gene: 8. The CDR3 covers 16 residues. Germline V gene sequence: CDR1 MDHEN, CDR2 SYDVKM.

The CDR3 DNA reads as TGCAGCCACGGCGGGACAGGGTTGTCAGATACGCAGTATTTT. Amino acid sequence: CSHGGTGLSDTQYF. The V gene is TRBV29-1, the J gene TRBJ2-3, with 9 bases lining up with TRBD1. Trimming took 8 bases from V and 4 from J; bases not matched to a gene: 10. The germline V gene has CDR1 SQVTM and CDR2 ANQGSEA. The CDR3 loop spans 14 amino acids.

A note on this clone: The sample carries other DNA sequences with the same CDR3. The J gene is TRBJ2-7, the V gene TRBV6-1; D is unclear. This CDR3 comprises 13 residues. Trimming took 4 bases from V and 0 from J, leaving 7 bases between them. Germline V gene sequence: CDR1 MNHNS, CDR2 SASEGT. CDR3 protein: CASSAVSSYEQYF. The CDR3 DNA sequence: TGTGCCAGCAGTGCTGTGAGCTCCTACGAGCAGTACTTC.

The CDR3 reads CATRLLAGATGELFF. The CDR3 DNA reads as TGTGCCACCCGTCTACTAGCGGGAGCCACCGGGGAGCTGTTTTTT. This rearrangement joins TRBV5-5 to TRBJ2-2; 11 bases line up with TRBD2. Germline CDR1 reads SGHKS; CDR2 reads YYEKEE (reference sequence). This CDR3 spans 15 amino acids. J lost 4 bases, V lost 9 bases, and 8 bases had no gene match.

V usage is TRBV4-3 and J usage is TRBJ2-6; no firm D call. Germline CDR1 reads LGHNA; CDR2 reads YSLEER. This CDR3 is built from 14 residues. With 3 bases removed from V and 0 bases from J, the gap between germline ends came to 3 bases. The CDR3 is CASSQVSGANVLTF. The CDR3 bases are TGCGCCAGCAGCCAGGTCTCTGGGGCCAACGTCCTGACTTTC.

V and J are TRBV14 and TRBJ2-3, with 7 bases fitting TRBD2. CDR1 is SGHDN, CDR2 FVKESK, per germline. After removal of 5 bases from V and 6 bases from J, the junction contained 8 bases not matched to a gene. The CDR3 sequence is 14 residues long. DNA for the CDR3: TGTGCCAGCAGCTATGGGACTACAACCGATACGCAGTATTTT. Residues: CASSYGTTTDTQYF.

The genes are TRBV14 and TRBJ2-2; D may be TRBD1 (5 bases). The CDR3 is 15 amino acids. Trimming shortened V by 2 bases and J by 5 bases, and 12 bases separated the two germline ends. The germline V gene has CDR1 SGHDN and CDR2 FVKESK. DNA for the CDR3: TGTGCCAGCAGCCAATTTCAGGGTGTAACCGGGGAGCTGTTTTTT. Translating gives CASSQFQGVTGELFF.

The V call is TRBV13, the J call TRBJ1-5; a weak D match, TRBD1 (6 bases). V lost 5 bases, J lost 0 bases, and 8 bases lay in between. This CDR3 spans 14 amino acids. Per the germline V gene, CDR1 is PRHDT and CDR2 is FYEKMQ (reference sequence). The CDR3 region is CASSKQGSNQPQHF. The CDR3 DNA reads as TGTGCCAGCAGCAAACAGGGTAGCAATCAGCCCCAGCATTTT.

The V and J genes are TRBV18 and TRBJ1-1; possible D gene TRBD1, 6 bases. The germline CDR1 and CDR2 sequences are KGHSH and LQKENI. The CDR3 length is 14 residues. V shed 0 bases and J shed 5 bases, with 10 bases lying between them. The CDR3 coding sequence is TGTGCCAGCTCACCACCCCAGGGGTTGACTGAAGCTTTCTTT. It yields the protein CASSPPQGLTEAFF.

The rearrangement joins TRBV6-1 to TRBJ2-7; D assignment may be TRBD1 or TRBD2 (5 bases each). The CDR3 has 14 residues. The V gene's germline CDR1 is MNHNS and CDR2 SASEGT. Trimming removed 0 bases at V and 5 bases at J, with 11 bases between. The CDR3 nucleotides are TGTGCCAGCAGTGAAGCGAGGGGCGCCCACGAGCAGTACTTC. Its translation is CASSEARGAHEQYF.

The chain carries TRBV30 and TRBJ2-4; weak D call: TRBD1 (5 bases). Trimming removed 0 bases from V and 8 bases from J, with 17 bases in between. The CDR3 extends over 15 amino acids. Germline CDR1 is GTSNPN and CDR2 is SVGIG (reference sequence). For the CDR3, the DNA is TGTGCCTGGAGTGTACAGGCCAGGGCCGTAGACATTCAGTACTTC. Protein: CAWSVQARAVDIQYF.

The V call is TRBV7-8, the J call TRBJ1-3, with 7 bases matching TRBD1. Germline lookup yields CDR1 SGHVS and CDR2 FQNEAQ. Trimming took 5 bases from V and 0 from J; bases not matched to a gene: 7. The length of the CDR3 is 16 residues. In DNA, the CDR3 is TGTGCCAGCAGCCCACTTGGGACAGACTCTGGAAACACCATATATTTT. Encoded protein: CASSPLGTDSGNTIYF. The full variable domain, completed using reference TRBV7-8 and TRBJ1-3, is GAGVSQSPRYKVAKRGQDVALRCDPISGHVSLFWYQQALGQGPEFLTYFQNEAQLDKSGLPSDRFFAERPEGSVSTLKIQRTQQEDSAVYLCASSPLGTDSGNTIYFGEGSWLTVV.

The genes are TRBV7-9 and TRBJ2-1, with 7 bases matching TRBD1. CDR1 and CDR2 (germline): SEHNR, FQNEAQ (reference sequence). V trimming: 5 bases; J trimming: 4 bases; junction bases outside the gene matches: 5. The length of the CDR3 is 14 residues. CDR3 sequence (DNA): TGTGCCAGCAGCGGACAGGAGACTTACAATGAGCAGTTCTTC. Translation: CASSGQETYNEQFF. Combining the CDR3 with reference TRBV7-9 and TRBJ2-1 gives the whole variable domain DTGVSQNPRHKITKRGQNVTFRCDPISEHNRLYWYRQTLGQGPEFLTYFQNEAQLEKSRLLSDRFSAERPKGSFSTLEIQRTEQGDSAMYLCASSGQETYNEQFFGPGTRLTVL.

This clone was counted a single time. The gene calls are TRBV27 and TRBJ1-1; 7 positions agree with TRBD1. This CDR3 spans 15 amino acids. V lost 2 bases, J lost 0 bases, and 3 bases stayed unmatched. The germline gives CDR1 MNHEY, CDR2 SMNVEV (reference sequence). In nucleotides, the CDR3 is TGTGCCAGCAGTTTAGCGACAGGGATGAACACTGAAGCTTTCTTT. Residues: CASSLATGMNTEAFF.

Remarks on this clone: This CDR3 is also generated by other DNA sequences in the sample. J is TRBJ2-3 and V is TRBV6-5; TRBD2 aligns across 12 bases. Germline loops: CDR1 MNHEY, CDR2 SVGAGI. The CDR3 extends over 15 amino acids. Trimming cost V 6 bases and J 3 bases; bases outside gene matches: 4. CDR3 amino acids: CASSLLAGGTDTQYF. CDR3 nucleotides: TGTGCCAGCAGCCTCCTAGCGGGAGGGACAGATACGCAGTATTTT.

The chain uses TRBV18 and TRBJ2-5, with 10 bases lining up with TRBD2. The CDR3 extends over 14 amino acids. Germline V lookup: CDR1 KGHSH, CDR2 LQKENI. V lost 4 bases and J lost 4; bases outside the gene matches: 3. CDR3 region: CASSLRLAGETQYF. In DNA form, the CDR3 reads TGTGCCAGCTCACTCAGACTAGCGGGAGAGACCCAGTACTTC. The full variable domain, its missing parts supplied by reference TRBV18 and TRBJ2-5, is NAGVMQNPRHLVRRRGQEARLRCSPMKGHSHVYWYRQLPEEGLKFMVYLQKENIIDESGMPKERFSAEFPKEGPSILRIQQVVRGDSAAYFCASSLRLAGETQYFGPGTRLLVL.

The gene calls are TRBV5-1 and TRBJ2-5, with 7 bases aligning to TRBD2. Trimming cost V 0 bases and J 2 bases; bases outside gene matches: 7. The CDR3 runs 16 residues. Per the germline V gene, CDR1 is SGHRS and CDR2 is YFSETQ. This CDR3 reads CASSLGTAGRQETQYF. The CDR3 coding sequence is TGCGCCAGCAGCTTGGGTACAGCGGGACGACAAGAGACCCAGTACTTC.

V gene TRBV5-1 combines with J gene TRBJ2-7; D perhaps matches TRBD1 (5 bases). The CDR3 is 18 residues long. Germline CDR1 is SGHRS and CDR2 is YFSETQ. V was shortened by 0 bases and J by 2 bases, with 21 bases between the two germline ends. This CDR3 reads CASSLAGVPGREAYEQYF. The CDR3 DNA reads TGCGCCAGCAGCTTGGCCGGCGTCCCTGGCAGGGAAGCCTACGAGCAGTACTTC.

This chain connects TRBV18 to TRBJ1-1; 8 nucleotides align to TRBD1. The germline gives CDR1 KGHSH, CDR2 LQKENI. This CDR3 region has 19 residues. Losses at the gene ends were 3 bases for V and 5 bases for J; bases not matched to a gene: 20. This chain's CDR3 is CASSPPVGWKDRAGTEAFF. CDR3 nucleotides: TGTGCCAGCTCACCCCCCGTCGGATGGAAGGACAGGGCGGGGACTGAAGCTTTCTTT.

Of note for this clone: Other DNA sequences in the same sample also yield this CDR3. This sequence joins TRBV9 and TRBJ1-3, with D possibly matching TRBD1 (6 bases). Germline-derived CDR1 and CDR2 are SGDLS and YYNGEE. The CDR3 is made up of 14 amino acids. The V and J ends lost 0 bases and 2 bases respectively, with 6 bases between them. DNA of the CDR3: TGTGCCAGCAGCGTAGAGGGGGCTGGAAACACCATATATTTT. Translation: CASSVEGAGNTIYF.

The rearrangement uses TRBV6-1 and TRBJ1-2, with no clear D. V was pared by 7 bases and J by 6 bases, with 9 bases between. The length of the CDR3 is 11 residues. Germline assignment: CDR1 MNHNS and CDR2 SASEGT. The CDR3 protein is CASTPLDGYTF. The CDR3 DNA follows: TGTGCCAGCACTCCGTTGGATGGCTACACCTTC.

The chain has TRBV7-3 and TRBJ1-2; no definite D call. CDR1 is SGHTA and CDR2 is FQGTGA in the germline V gene. Between the trimmed V and J ends, which lost 3 bases and 1 base, there was a span of 12 bases. The CDR3 totals 15 residues. The CDR3 region has the DNA TGTGCCAGCAGCTTTCGGTCAGAGATTAACTATGGCTACACCTTC. The encoded protein is CASSFRSEINYGYTF.

Details on this clone: This specimen includes other DNA sequences encoding the same CDR3. This chain connects TRBV7-9 to TRBJ1-1, with D maybe TRBD1 (6 bases). V gave up 5 bases and J gave up 4 bases, with 11 bases separating them. This CDR3 comprises 13 residues. Per the germline V gene, CDR1 is SEHNR and CDR2 is FQNEAQ (reference sequence). In DNA form, the CDR3 reads TGTGCCAGCAGCCTACAGGGTGGCACTGAAGCTTTCTTT. Its protein product is CASSLQGGTEAFF.

The J gene is TRBJ2-5, the V gene TRBV2; TRBD2 matches at 11 bases. This CDR3 contains 18 residues. J lost 5 bases, V lost 4 bases, and 15 bases had no gene match. Per the germline V gene, CDR1 is SNHLY and CDR2 is FYNNEI. As DNA, the CDR3 is TGTGCCAGCAGTGCCCGTGTAGCGGGAGGGGTATGGAATGAGACCCAGTACTTC. Translating gives CASSARVAGGVWNETQYF.

This clone was recorded once. This sequence joins TRBV5-1 and TRBJ1-1, with 10 bases matching TRBD1. The CDR3 extends over 14 amino acids. Germline CDR1 reads SGHRS; CDR2 reads YFSETQ. V trimming: 4 bases; J trimming: 7 bases; junction bases outside the gene matches: 7. The DNA of the CDR3 is TGCGCCAGCAGCCTGGGACAGGGGACCGGTGAAGCTTTCTTT. Translated, it gives CASSLGQGTGEAFF.